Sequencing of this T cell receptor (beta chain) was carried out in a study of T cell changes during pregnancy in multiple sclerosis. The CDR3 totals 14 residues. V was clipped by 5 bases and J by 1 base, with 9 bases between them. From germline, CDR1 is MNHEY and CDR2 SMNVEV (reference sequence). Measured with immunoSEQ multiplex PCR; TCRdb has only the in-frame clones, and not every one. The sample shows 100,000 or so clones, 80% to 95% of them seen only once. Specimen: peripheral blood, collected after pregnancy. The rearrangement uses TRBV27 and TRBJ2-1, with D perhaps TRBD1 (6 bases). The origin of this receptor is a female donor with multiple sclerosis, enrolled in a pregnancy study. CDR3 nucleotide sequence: TGTGCCAGCAGTCGACAGGTTTCCTACAATGAGCAGTTCTTC. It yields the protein CASSRQVSYNEQFF.